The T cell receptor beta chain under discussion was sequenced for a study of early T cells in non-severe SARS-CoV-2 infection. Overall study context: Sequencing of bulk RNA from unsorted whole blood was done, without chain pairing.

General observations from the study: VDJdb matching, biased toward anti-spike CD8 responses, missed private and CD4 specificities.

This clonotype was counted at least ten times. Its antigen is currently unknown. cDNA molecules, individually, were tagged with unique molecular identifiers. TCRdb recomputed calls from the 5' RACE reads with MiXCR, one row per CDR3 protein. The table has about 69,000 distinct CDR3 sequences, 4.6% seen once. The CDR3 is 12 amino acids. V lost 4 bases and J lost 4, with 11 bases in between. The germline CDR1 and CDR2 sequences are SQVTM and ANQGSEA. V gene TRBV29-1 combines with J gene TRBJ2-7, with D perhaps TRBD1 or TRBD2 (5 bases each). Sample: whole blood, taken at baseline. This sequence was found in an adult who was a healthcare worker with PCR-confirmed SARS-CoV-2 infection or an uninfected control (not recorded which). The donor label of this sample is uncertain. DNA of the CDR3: TGCAGCGTTGTAGCTTGGGGGTACGAGCAGTACTTC. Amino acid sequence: CSVVAWGYEQYF.